The rows below give T cell receptor beta chains drawn from one sample of a study of T cell repertoires in cytomegalovirus infection. Using its own MiXCR run on the reads, TCRdb lists one record per CDR3 protein. The data hold about 310,000 distinct CDR3 sequences, with roughly a sixth observed a single time. Material for sequencing was PBMCs. All receptors derive from a human donor in good health (CMV status not recorded). Some clones in this sample may be carry-over from other donors' samples. Each CDR3 is given with its conserved first and last residue. Each record gives: J gene, clone size, D gene, V gene, CDR3 DNA, CDR3 protein. D genes are given only for firm matches. The size of a clone is reported for some rows only, either as once, few or many, or as a class for expanded clones.

J gene: TRBJ1-2
clone size: many
D gene: TRBD1
V gene: TRBV7-6
CDR3 DNA: TGTGCCAGCAGCTTAAGACAGGGGGCTAACTATGGCTACACCTTC
CDR3 protein: CASSLRQGANYGYTF

J gene: TRBJ2-7
clone size: .
D gene: .
V gene: TRBV25-1
CDR3 DNA: TGTGCCAGCAGTGAATATCGGGCTCAAGTCTACGAGCAGTACTTC
CDR3 protein: CASSEYRAQVYEQYF

J gene: TRBJ2-7
clone size: .
D gene: TRBD1
V gene: TRBV27
CDR3 DNA: TGTGCCAGCAGTCCGCGATGGGACAGGGGGCCGTACGAGCAGTACTTC
CDR3 protein: CASSPRWDRGPYEQYF

J gene: TRBJ2-2
clone size: few
D gene: TRBD1
V gene: TRBV6-1
CDR3 DNA: TGTGCCAGCAGTGAACCTCTCGGGACAGCGAACACCGGGGAGCTGTTTTTT
CDR3 protein: CASSEPLGTANTGELFF

J gene: TRBJ1-4
clone size: few
D gene: .
V gene: TRBV5-1
CDR3 DNA: TGCGCCAGCAGCTTATTCCCCCCCAGTGGGGATGAAAAACTGTTTTTT
CDR3 protein: CASSLFPPSGDEKLFF

J gene: TRBJ2-7
clone size: .
D gene: .
V gene: TRBV20-1
CDR3 DNA: TGCAGTGCTAGGGGGCAGGGATTAACCTACGAGCAGTACTTC
CDR3 protein: CSARGQGLTYEQYF

J gene: TRBJ1-4
clone size: many
D gene: TRBD1
V gene: TRBV28
CDR3 DNA: TGTGCCAGCAAAGGCAGGGGGGAGAAGGATGAAAAACTGTTTTTT
CDR3 protein: CASKGRGEKDEKLFF

J gene: TRBJ2-7
clone size: few
D gene: TRBD1
V gene: TRBV12-3/TRBV12-4
CDR3 DNA: TGTGCCAGCAGTTTAGGAGCCAGGGGGCGGGAGCAGTACTTC
CDR3 protein: CASSLGARGREQYF

J gene: TRBJ1-1
clone size: many
D gene: TRBD1
V gene: TRBV6-6
CDR3 DNA: TGTGCCAGCAGTTACTCTCGGATAGGGACAGCGACTATCTTATCCAATGAGAACACTGAAGCTTTCTTT
CDR3 protein: CASSYSRIGTATILSNENTEAFF

J gene: TRBJ2-1
clone size: many
D gene: TRBD2
V gene: TRBV7-9
CDR3 DNA: TGTGCCAGCAGCTTAGGATTCAAGAGTAGCGGGGCGTACAATGAGCAGTTCTTC
CDR3 protein: CASSLGFKSSGAYNEQFF

J gene: TRBJ1-4
clone size: .
D gene: .
V gene: TRBV12-3/TRBV12-4
CDR3 DNA: TGTGCCAGCAGCCTGTCCGGGTTTGGCGAAAAACTGTTTTTT
CDR3 protein: CASSLSGFGEKLFF

J gene: TRBJ1-1
clone size: many
D gene: .
V gene: TRBV12-3/TRBV12-4
CDR3 DNA: TGTGCCAGCAGTTTAGGAGGGACCGCCTCTGAAGCTTTCTTT
CDR3 protein: CASSLGGTASEAFF